The next 25 T cell receptor beta chains were all read from a single sample in a study of regulatory T cells in long-lasting Graves disease. For TCR beta, libraries came from iRepertoire HTBI primers and Arm-PCR of CDR3 regions. One entry per CDR3 protein results from TCRdb running MiXCR on the multiplex PCR reads. The data show under 300,000 distinct CDR3 sequences, about 18% seen once. The time point is: newly diagnosed GD, antithyroid drugs for less than 3 months. Construction of the TCR library relied on RNA isolated from PBMCs. The source material was peripheral blood mononuclear cells (PBMCs), sampled at new diagnosis, from a patient treated with antithyroid drugs. These receptors were collected from a female donor with Graves disease.

This clonotype was counted many times. V usage is TRBV9 and J usage is TRBJ2-1, with 8 positions matching TRBD2. This CDR3 comprises 16 residues. V shed 0 bases, J shed 7 bases, and the junction held 9 bases outside the gene matches. Per the germline V gene, CDR1 is SGDLS and CDR2 is YYNGEE. The CDR3 region has the DNA TGTGCCAGCAGCGTAGTACGGGAGGGCCCAGGGAATGAGCAGTTCTTC. Translated, it gives CASSVVREGPGNEQFF.

The chain recombines TRBV2 with TRBJ1-4; weak D call: TRBD1 (6 bases). The V end lost 5 bases, the J end lost 8 bases, and 15 bases lay between the germline ends. Germline V CDR1 and CDR2: SNHLY, FYNNEI. CDR3 length: 14 residues. CDR3: CASSSGVRPEKLFF. DNA for the CDR3: TGTGCCAGCAGTTCAGGGGTTCGCCCCGAAAAACTGTTTTTT. Full variable domain (outside the CDR3, taken from reference TRBV2 and TRBJ1-4): EPEVTQTPSHQVTQMGQEVILRCVPISNHLYFYWYRQILGQKVEFLVSFYNNEISEKSEIFDDQFSVERPDGSNFTLKIRSTKLEDSAMYFCASSSGVRPEKLFFGSGTQLSVL.

The chain links TRBV12-3 or TRBV12-4 to TRBJ1-2; no clear D. CDR3 length equals 14 residues. V shed 3 bases and J shed 5 bases, with 13 bases lying between them. The CDR3 sequence: CASSFGRRGYGYTF. CDR3 in DNA: TGTGCCAGCAGTTTTGGCCGCCGAGGGTATGGCTACACCTTC.

This clonotype was counted many times. The chain couples TRBV6-2 or TRBV6-3 to TRBJ2-1; the D is unclear. Trimming took 5 bases from V and 3 from J, leaving 8 bases between them. CDR3 length: 13 residues. CDR1 MNHEY and CDR2 SVGEGT come from the germline V gene. Here the CDR3 DNA reads TGTGCCAGCAGTGATGGCCACTACAATGAGCAGTTCTTC. Translating gives CASSDGHYNEQFF.

At least ten counts were recorded for this clonotype. The chain couples TRBV11-2 to TRBJ1-1; 7 nucleotides align to TRBD1. Losses at the gene ends were 1 base for V and 4 bases for J; bases not matched to a gene: 6. Germline loops: CDR1 SGHAT, CDR2 FQNNGV. CDR3 length: 15 amino acids. The DNA for the CDR3 is TGTGCCAGCAGCTTAGGTTTCGCAGGGGGCACTGAAGCTTTCTTT. Translated: CASSLGFAGGTEAFF.

Ten or more counts support this clonotype. The gene calls are TRBV4-1 and TRBJ2-5; 8 bases align to TRBD2. CDR3 length: 17 residues. Germline lookup yields CDR1 MGHRA and CDR2 YSYEKL. The V segment lost 1 base and the J segment 0 bases; nucleotides outside the gene matches: 7. CDR3 DNA: TGCGCCAGCAGCCAAGTCTGGAGCGGGGGATACCAAGAGACCCAGTACTTC. It specifies CASSQVWSGGYQETQYF.

This clonotype was detected many times. The V gene is TRBV11-2, the J gene TRBJ2-2; 8 bases fit TRBD2. With V trimmed by 1 base and J by 3 bases, 7 bases remained unmatched. Germline values: CDR1 SGHAT, CDR2 FQNNGV. The CDR3 consists of 17 residues. In nucleotides, the CDR3 is TGTGCCAGCAGCTTAGGCCTAGCGGGCTCCCACACCGGGGAGCTGTTTTTT. Translated: CASSLGLAGSHTGELFF.

This clonotype was seen at least ten times. This chain connects TRBV11-2 to TRBJ1-2, with D uncertain. The CDR3 contains 15 residues. Germline CDR1 is SGHAT and CDR2 is FQNNGV. The V end was cut by 5 bases, the J end by 5 bases, with 18 bases between. CDR3 region: CASSPQVGLNYGYTF. In DNA form, the CDR3 reads TGTGCCAGCAGCCCCCAAGTGGGGTTGAATTATGGCTACACCTTC.

This clonotype was observed a few times. It may be a read error: a sequence one base away is much more abundant. The chain couples TRBV7-2 to TRBJ2-4; maybe TRBD2 (6 bases). From germline, CDR1 is SGHTA and CDR2 FQGNSA. This CDR3 comprises 15 residues. The CDR3 protein is CASSLVGGASHEQHF. DNA for the CDR3: TGTGCCAGCAGCTTAGTAGGCGGGGCCAGCCACGAGCAGCACTTC.

The rearrangement joins TRBV12-3 or TRBV12-4 to TRBJ2-5, with 9 bases aligning to TRBD1. CDR3 size: 14 residues. Unmatched junction bases numbered 4, after V lost 3 bases and J lost 5 bases. CDR3 bases: TGTGCCAGCAGTTTCGGACAGGGGAAGGAGACCCAGTACTTC. This codes for CASSFGQGKETQYF.

A note on this clonotype: Just one base apart from a much larger clone, this may be a read error. The chain couples TRBV5-1 to TRBJ1-2, with D maybe TRBD1 (5 bases). Germline V gene data show CDR1 as SGHRS and CDR2 as YFSETQ. The CDR3 sequence is 15 residues long. Written as DNA, the CDR3 is TGCGCCAGCAGCCCGGGCCCTCAAAGGGGCTATGGCTACATCTTC. Translating gives CASSPGPQRGYGYIF.

This clonotype was found many times. The chain uses TRBV11-1 and TRBJ2-1; 8 bases line up with TRBD2. V lost 5 bases to trimming and J lost 3 bases; unmatched junction nucleotides: 6. Germline lookup yields CDR1 SGHAT and CDR2 FQDESV (reference sequence). The CDR3 has 15 amino acids. The CDR3 here is CASSPSGPIYNEQFF. CDR3 nucleotide sequence: TGTGCCAGCAGCCCTAGCGGGCCGATCTACAATGAGCAGTTCTTC.

At least ten counts were recorded for this clonotype. V gene TRBV11-3 combines with J gene TRBJ2-1; unclear D gene. CDR1 is SGHNT and CDR2 is YENEEA in the germline V gene. CDR3 length: 16 residues. V lost 1 base and J 0 bases, leaving 10 bases between the germline ends. The CDR3 sequence: CASSLAYYSSYNEQFF. CDR3 nucleotides: TGTGCCAGCAGCTTAGCGTACTATAGCTCCTACAATGAGCAGTTCTTC.

The chain couples TRBV6-9 to TRBJ2-1; 12 positions match TRBD2. The CDR3 is 16 residues long. V was clipped by 4 bases and J by 6 bases; unmatched bases: 7. The germline V gene encodes CDR1 MNHGY and CDR2 SVAAGI. The CDR3 nucleotides read TGTGCCAGCAGTTCTCGACTAGCGGGAGCTGTCAATGAGCAGTTCTTC. Translating gives CASSSRLAGAVNEQFF.

This clonotype was seen only a few times. The chain recombines TRBV5-6 with TRBJ2-3, with D uncertain. CDR1 and CDR2 from the germline V gene are SGHDT and YYEEEE. V was trimmed by 1 base and J by 5 bases, leaving 17 bases between them. The CDR3 consists of 16 residues. CDR3 in amino acids: CASSLLIWAEKDTQYF. DNA of the CDR3: TGTGCCAGCAGCTTGTTGATTTGGGCGGAAAAAGATACGCAGTATTTT.

This clonotype showed up many times. The chain is built from TRBV7-3 and TRBJ2-2; D gene uncertain. Per germline, CDR1 SGHTA and CDR2 FQGTGA. Trimming cost V 1 base and J 6 bases, with 3 bases left between them. The CDR3 is made up of 12 amino acids. The CDR3 DNA reads TGTGCCAGCAGCTTAATGGCCGGGGAGCTGTTTTTT. It specifies CASSLMAGELFF.

This clonotype has a count of ten or more. CDR3 nucleotide sequence: TGTGCCAGCAGTTGGGGGCAAGAGACCCAGTACTTC. Residues: CASSWGQETQYF. The V call is TRBV28, the J call TRBJ2-5; D possibly uses TRBD1 or TRBD2 (5 bases each). This CDR3 is built from 12 residues. Germline CDR1 reads MDHEN; CDR2 reads SYDVKM. With 4 bases removed from V and 2 bases from J, the gap between germline ends came to 5 bases. Looking up the rest from reference TRBV28 and TRBJ2-5 gives the full variable domain: DVKVTQSSRYLVKRTGEKVFLECVQDMDHENMFWYRQDPGLGLRLIYFSYDVKMKEKGDIPEGYSVSREKKERFSLILESASTNQTSMYLCASSWGQETQYFGPGTRLLVL.

This clonotype appeared many times. The rearrangement links TRBV6-5 to TRBJ1-2; no definite D call. The germline V gene has CDR1 MNHEY and CDR2 SVGAGI. There are 15 residues in the CDR3. Trimming stripped 0 bases from V and 4 bases from J, with 12 bases between. CDR3 protein: CASSYSGSGVYGYTF. In DNA form, the CDR3 reads TGTGCCAGCAGTTACTCGGGGTCAGGTGTCTATGGCTACACCTTC.

This clonotype came up many times. J is TRBJ1-1 and V is TRBV6-1, with 8 bases aligning to TRBD1. The CDR3 runs to 14 residues. V lost 6 bases, J lost 3 bases, and 6 bases stayed unmatched. The germline CDR1 and CDR2 sequences are MNHNS and SASEGT. CDR3 sequence reads: CASRARGLDTEAFF. CDR3 in DNA: TGTGCCAGCAGAGCCAGGGGGCTCGACACTGAAGCTTTCTTT.

This clonotype was counted many times. The CDR3, as DNA: TGTGCCAGCAGTACCGGACGGGAGAACACTGAAGCTTTCTTT. Its translation is CASSTGRENTEAFF. The V call is TRBV12-3 or TRBV12-4, the J call TRBJ1-1; D gene unclear. This CDR3 has 14 amino acids. Trimming left V 5 bases short and J 1 base short, with 11 bases between.

Details on this clonotype: A far larger clone is only one base removed, so a read error is likely. The chain joins TRBV18 to TRBJ2-7; D unresolved. The CDR3 extends over 13 amino acids. Trimming stripped 2 bases from V and 7 bases from J, with 12 bases between. Germline V gives CDR1 KGHSH, CDR2 LQKENI. CDR3 coding DNA: TGTGCCAGCTCACCAGGGGTGAACAATGAGCAGTACTTC. It specifies CASSPGVNNEQYF.

With respect to this clonotype: A far larger clone is only one base removed, so a read error is likely. The V gene is TRBV7-8, the J gene TRBJ2-3; 7 nucleotides agree with TRBD2. The CDR3 runs to 14 residues. The germline CDR1 and CDR2 sequences are SGHVS and FQNEAQ. The CDR3 loop reads CASSSGTKTDTQCF. The CDR3, as DNA: TGTGCCAGCAGCTCCGGGACTAAAACAGATACGCAGTGTTTT.

This clonotype was seen ten or more times. The chain has TRBV7-9 and TRBJ1-1; no reliable D call. Trimming pared 7 bases from V and 6 bases from J, leaving 18 bases between. There are 14 residues in the CDR3. Germline V lookup: CDR1 SEHNR, CDR2 FQNEAQ (reference sequence). CDR3 in amino acids: CASTKNTGYAEAFF. CDR3 DNA: TGTGCCAGCACCAAAAACACGGGGTACGCTGAAGCTTTCTTT.

This clonotype was picked up many times. The rearrangement uses TRBV11-2 and TRBJ2-7, with D unresolved. The CDR3 contains 12 residues. Germline CDR1 reads SGHAT; CDR2 reads FQNNGV. V dropped 3 bases and J dropped 7 bases, with 10 bases sitting between them. The CDR3 nucleotides are TGTGCCAGCAGCTTTGAACGGCGGGAGCAGTACTTC. Protein sequence: CASSFERREQYF.

This clonotype was found a few times. This chain joins TRBV4-1 and TRBJ1-1, with D hard to call. V lost 4 bases and J 10 bases, leaving 22 bases between the germline ends. The CDR3 length is 15 residues. Germline loops: CDR1 MGHRA, CDR2 YSYEKL. The CDR3 protein is CASSPLGILDRGAFF. The DNA of the CDR3 is TGCGCCAGCAGCCCGTTAGGGATTCTAGATCGGGGAGCTTTCTTT.